These 5 T cell receptor beta chains were sequenced from one sample in a study of regulatory T cells in long-lasting Graves disease (dated by TCRdb to the early 2020s). Library construction relied on multiplex PCR. TCRdb names Illumina HiSeq 4000 as the instrument used. iRepertoire HTBI primers and Arm-PCR amplification of CDR3 regions were used to construct TCR beta libraries. TCRdb reworked the public reads: Q25 trimming with fastp, MiXCR clone assembly, productive beta chains retained. When rows share a CDR3 protein, they turn into one entry using the most common DNA and genes. Recorded for this sample are 420,000 or so distinct CDR3 sequences; roughly 15% of them occurred a single time. The ten largest account for about 25% of the sample. The label giving this sample's time point can be read as: newly diagnosed GD, antithyroid drugs for less than 3 months. RNA was extracted from PBMCs in TRIzol for both TCR sequencing and RNA sequencing.

These data also featured in a second study, about T cells in Graves' hyperthyroidism and ophthalmopathy.

Sample: peripheral blood mononuclear cells (PBMCs), taken at new diagnosis, from a patient treated with antithyroid drugs. The receptors were gathered from a woman between 18 and 29 years old with Graves disease. Donor details come from another sample of the same person, matched by shared clones.

This clonotype turned up a few times. The gene calls are TRBV2 and TRBJ1-2, with TRBD1 matching 9 bases. The CDR3 length is 15 residues. The germline V gene encodes CDR1 SNHLY and CDR2 FYNNEI. Trimming removed 6 bases from V and 4 bases from J; junction bases left unmatched: 9. As DNA, the CDR3 is TGTGCCAGCAGCCGCCCGACAGGGGGGAGCTATGGCTACACCTTC. It is translated as CASSRPTGGSYGYTF.

This clonotype showed up many times. The chain recombines TRBV20-1 with TRBJ2-1, with 12 positions matching TRBD2. Losses at the gene ends were 2 bases for V and 2 bases for J; bases not matched to a gene: 1. The CDR3 contains 15 residues. The germline V gene encodes CDR1 DFQATT and CDR2 SNEGSKA (reference sequence). Here the CDR3 reads CSARPSGRAYNEQFF. CDR3 sequence (DNA): TGCAGTGCTAGACCTAGCGGGAGGGCCTACAATGAGCAGTTCTTC.

The chain combines TRBV30 with TRBJ2-6; 7 positions match TRBD1. Germline V CDR1 and CDR2: GTSNPN, SVGIG (reference sequence). The J segment lost 3 bases and the V segment lost 5 bases, leaving 1 base of the junction unmatched. The CDR3 spans 13 residues. The CDR3 spells CAWDRVGANVLTF. The CDR3 DNA is TGTGCCTGGGACAGGGTTGGGGCCAACGTCCTGACTTTC.

In the case of this clonotype: Since a much larger clone is just one base distant, this may be a read error. The chain couples TRBV5-1 to TRBJ2-1, with D maybe TRBD2 (5 bases). The CDR3 has 14 amino acids. Germline V gene data show CDR1 as SGHRS and CDR2 as YFSETQ. Deletions cut 9 bases from V and 10 bases from J, with 23 bases between. The CDR3 region is CATAGAPGPYEQFF. DNA for the CDR3: TGCGCCACCGCGGGCGCCCCCGGTCCCTACGAGCAGTTCTTC.

This clonotype was detected only a few times. The chain is built from TRBV6-1 and TRBJ2-7; 7 nucleotides match TRBD1. The CDR3 runs 15 residues. Germline V gene data show CDR1 as MNHNS and CDR2 as SASEGT. V lost 7 bases, J lost 0 bases, and 9 bases stayed unmatched. The CDR3 nucleotides are TGTGCCAGCAATGCCTTGGGACAGCGCTCCTACGAGCAGTACTTC. This encodes CASNALGQRSYEQYF.